This T cell receptor (beta chain) came from a study of blood T cell repertoires in COVID-19. Study information: COVID-19 samples from acute and convalescent phases originated in the United States, Italy and Spain. T cells, B-cell-depleted T cells, or PBMCs supplied cDNA or gDNA.

Per the original data handling: Reference gene primers were amplified, and this amplification served to estimate nucleated cell counts. TCRdb keeps only in-frame clones here, not all; method: immunoSEQ multiplex PCR. V, J and clone size were drawn from that table, and D and trimming were deduced from the DNA. The sample shows some 80,000 clones, 65% to 85% of them seen only once. This CDR3 is built from 14 residues. Looked up from germline, CDR1 is SGHTA and CDR2 is FQGNSA. Trimming left V 3 bases short and J 1 base short, with 7 bases between. The specimen sequenced was peripheral blood. The V and J genes are TRBV7-2 and TRBJ2-1; tentatively, D is TRBD1 (6 bases). The clonotype was recovered from a man aged 55 to 69 with active or convalescent COVID-19. CDR3 coding DNA: TGTGCCAGCAGCTTCAGGGGATCCTACAATGAGCAGTTCTTC. Amino acid sequence: CASSFRGSYNEQFF.